Sequencing of this TCR beta chain was carried out in a study of cytomegalovirus exposure and HLA in healthy donors. In regard to this clone: The target antigen is unknown.

Use of 60 Vbeta and 13 Jbeta primers characterized the PCR. Measured with immunoSEQ multiplex PCR; TCRdb has only the in-frame clones, and not every one. The sample shows roughly 99,000 clones, about 80% of them seen only once. The CDR3 runs to 15 residues. V lost 0 bases to trimming and J lost 6 bases; unmatched junction nucleotides: 3. Germline V lookup: CDR1 SGHRS, CDR2 YFSETQ. Overall study results and limits: With later analysis, a missense DCLRE1C variant became linked to TCR beta V- and J-gene trimming. There were reportedly fewer N-insertions in an Asian-associated ancestry cluster than the roughly 670-donor mean, in a later analysis. Specificity of a few CMV-associated chains for CMV antigens was verified in vitro.

The source material was PBMCs. This receptor was obtained from a male donor in good health and CMV-seropositive. The chain recombines TRBV5-1 with TRBJ2-2; 9 bases line up with TRBD1. CDR3 loop: CASSLDGTGPGELFF. CDR3 coding DNA: TGCGCCAGCAGCTTGGATGGGACAGGGCCCGGGGAGCTGTTTTTT.